The source of this T cell receptor beta chain is a study of shared clonotypes between healthy human individuals. Findings of the study overall: Estimated clonotype richness was generally higher in naive than memory subsets.

Trimming removed 2 bases from V and 3 bases from J, with 5 bases in between. CDR3 length: 12 amino acids. Germline V gene data show CDR1 as SGHDT and CDR2 as YYEEEE. Samples underwent the assay at deep level. Replicate sorted-subset PCRs were loaded with roughly 200 ng DNA, 30,000 to 35,000 T cell genomes. Profiling relied on immunoSEQ multiplex PCR, and the TCRdb table lists in-frame clones only, not all of them. The sample carries approximately 330,000 clones, around 67% recorded once. The healthy adult donors were HIV-negative and reported no recent acute infections or vaccinations. About this clone: The antigen remains unidentified.

This receptor was obtained from a young man in good health. This rearrangement joins TRBV5-6 to TRBJ2-5; no definite D call. What was sequenced was memory CD4+ T cells sorted from blood. Indicated subset: CD45RA-negative fraction. The CDR3 region is CASSFKEETQYF. CDR3 in DNA: TGTGCCAGCAGCTTCAAAGAAGAGACCCAGTACTTC.